These 3 T cell receptor beta chains were all obtained from the same sample, sequenced in a study of human T cells and chemical hapten exposure. Time point reported: healthy volunteer bleed at 6 weeks. The total RNA was obtained from whole blood that was not fractionated. TCRdb called the RACE reads again in MiXCR, with one record for every CDR3 protein. The sample holds around 80,000 distinct CDR3 sequences, over 8.5% seen once. Sequencing was done on a sample of whole blood. These receptors originate from a male donor in good health. Some clones in this sample may be carry-over from other donors' samples.

The chain recombines TRBV6-6 with TRBJ1-5, with D possibly matching TRBD1 (5 bases). The CDR3 consists of 15 residues. The germline gives CDR1 MNHNY, CDR2 SVGAGI (reference sequence). Trimming removed 3 bases from V and 11 bases from J, with 20 bases in between. The CDR3 coding sequence is TGTGCCAGCAGTTATTCCGACATGAATCGCAGGGCCCAGCATTTT. Protein sequence: CASSYSDMNRRAQHF.

This clonotype occurred a few times. This chain joins TRBV20-1 and TRBJ2-7; D is unresolved. This CDR3 is 12 amino acids long. CDR1 DFQATT and CDR2 SNEGSKA come from the germline V gene (reference sequence). Trimming stripped 0 bases from V and 3 bases from J, with 6 bases between. The CDR3 region is CSARETVYEQYF. Here the CDR3 DNA reads TGCAGTGCTAGAGAAACAGTCTACGAGCAGTACTTC.

V usage is TRBV3-1 and J usage is TRBJ1-2; tentative D call: TRBD1 (5 bases). The germline gives CDR1 LGHDT, CDR2 YNNKEL (reference sequence). This CDR3 comprises 15 residues. V was clipped by 4 bases and J by 4 bases, with 16 bases between them. The CDR3 is CASSPTDRASYGYTF. The CDR3, as DNA: TGTGCCAGCAGCCCGACCGACAGAGCTAGCTATGGCTACACCTTC.